A selection of T cell receptor beta chains follows, all from one sample in a study of cytomegalovirus exposure and HLA in healthy donors. Assay: immunoSEQ multiplex PCR; the TCRdb copy retains only in-frame clones and omits some. In the table there are about 190,000 clones, around 87% of which are singletons. What was sequenced was PBMCs. The receptors originated from a boy younger than 10 in good health and CMV-seronegative. CDR3s include the opening cysteine and the closing phenylalanine or tryptophan. Each record gives: V gene, J gene, clone size, D gene, CDR3 protein, CDR3 DNA. A D gene is named only where the DNA matches it firmly. Expanded clones get a size class; other rows say once, few or many, or leave the size out.

TRBV7-8,TRBJ2-5,-,TRBD1,CASSLARTGGGGPKETQYF,TGTGCCAGCAGCTTAGCGCGGACAGGGGGCGGGGGCCCCAAAGAGACCCAGTACTTC
TRBV9,TRBJ1-3,-,-,CASSPAGVGGGNTIYF,TGTGCCAGCAGCCCGGCGGGGGTTGGAGGCGGAAACACCATATATTTT
TRBV28,TRBJ2-7,-,-,CASSLRRPRSSSYEQYF,TGTGCCAGCAGTTTACGCAGGCCCCGATCAAGCTCCTACGAGCAGTACTTC
TRBV19,TRBJ2-1,-,TRBD2,CASSSQRGEGNEQFF,TGTGCCAGTAGTTCCCAGCGGGGGGAGGGCAATGAGCAGTTCTTC
TRBV5-1,TRBJ1-4,-,-,CASSSTGFEKLFF,TGCGCCAGCAGCTCGACAGGTTTCGAAAAACTGTTTTTT
TRBV5-6,TRBJ1-2,once,TRBD1,CASSFTGARGGYTF,TGTGCCAGCAGCTTCACAGGGGCGCGGGGTGGCTACACCTTC
TRBV7-2,TRBJ1-6,-,-,CASSLARGKHSPLHF,TGTGCCAGCAGCTTAGCCAGGGGTAAACATTCACCCCTCCACTTT
TRBV7-9,TRBJ1-2,-,TRBD1,CASSLEAGGTDGYTF,TGTGCCAGCAGCTTAGAAGCGGGAGGGACAGATGGCTACACCTTC
TRBV7-9,TRBJ2-3,-,TRBD2,CASYGERTSGRWDTQYF,TGTGCCAGCTACGGAGAAAGAACTAGCGGGAGGTGGGATACGCAGTATTTT
TRBV2,TRBJ2-1,once,-,CASSEDSRQFF,TGTGCCAGCAGTGAGGACTCTCGGCAGTTCTTC
TRBV6-1,TRBJ1-5,-,-,CATRPIGDQPQHF,TGTGCCACCCGCCCCATCGGAGATCAGCCCCAGCATTTT
TRBV15,TRBJ2-4,once,-,CATSRGTVDKNIQYF,TGTGCCACCAGCAGAGGGACAGTGGACAAAAACATTCAGTACTTC
TRBV7-9,TRBJ1-5,-,TRBD1,CASSIGQGHNQPQHF,TGTGCCAGCAGCATCGGACAGGGCCACAATCAGCCCCAGCATTTT
TRBV7-2,TRBJ2-1,-,-,CASSPSPWEQIRGNEQFF,TGTGCCAGCAGCCCCTCCCCATGGGAGCAAATAAGAGGAAATGAGCAGTTCTTC
TRBV4-1,TRBJ2-1,few,-,CASSQEGLNPRNEQFF,TGCGCCAGCAGCCAAGAGGGGCTAAACCCAAGGAATGAGCAGTTCTTC
TRBV5-6,TRBJ2-3,-,TRBD2,CASSFPKLAGGADTQYF,TGTGCCAGCAGCTTCCCGAAACTAGCGGGAGGCGCAGATACGCAGTATTTT
TRBV5-6,TRBJ2-3,-,-,CASSSPLSTDTQYF,TGTGCCAGCAGCTCCCCATTGAGCACAGATACGCAGTATTTT
TRBV2,TRBJ2-7,-,-,CASSDTNMGPNEQYF,TGTGCCAGCAGTGACACGAATATGGGGCCCAACGAGCAGTACTTC
TRBV7-2,TRBJ1-1,-,TRBD1,CASSGRQGRSMNTEAFF,TGTGCCAGCAGCGGCCGACAGGGGAGGTCCATGAACACTGAAGCTTTCTTT
TRBV2,TRBJ1-4,few,-,CASSLLNEKLFF,TGTGCCAGCTCCCTCCTTAATGAAAAACTGTTTTTT
TRBV5-1,TRBJ2-5,-,TRBD1,CASSLFSGGQETQYF,TGCGCCAGCAGCTTGTTTTCAGGGGGCCAAGAGACCCAGTACTTC
TRBV6-5,TRBJ1-1,-,-,CASSYQFGQMNTEAFF,TGTGCCAGCAGTTACCAGTTCGGACAGATGAACACTGAAGCTTTCTTT
TRBV7-9,TRBJ1-4,-,TRBD1,CASSLEGTGLNEKLFF,TGTGCCAGCAGCTTAGAAGGGACAGGACTTAATGAAAAACTGTTTTTT
TRBV5-1,TRBJ2-2,-,TRBD1,CASSYDRANTGELFF,TGCGCCAGCAGCTATGACAGGGCGAACACCGGGGAGCTGTTTTTT
TRBV30,TRBJ1-3,once,-,CAWSTGTGGNTIYF,TGTGCCTGGAGTACGGGTACAGGGGGAAACACCATATATTTT
TRBV19,TRBJ1-5,-,-,CATRPGGPSYQPQHF,TGTGCCACCCGCCCTGGGGGCCCTTCATATCAGCCCCAGCATTTT
TRBV6-5,TRBJ1-2,-,TRBD1,CASSLSTGTFGYTF,TGTGCCAGCAGCCTCTCGACAGGGACCTTCGGCTACACCTTC
TRBV11-2,TRBJ2-2,-,TRBD1,CASSLDRDRLYTGELFF,TGTGCCAGCAGCTTAGACCGGGACAGGCTCTACACCGGGGAGCTGTTTTTT
TRBV6-4,TRBJ2-7,-,-,CASTSTESSYEQYF,TGTGCCAGCACCTCGACAGAAAGCTCCTACGAGCAGTACTTC
TRBV5-4,TRBJ2-4,once,-,CASSSVNIQYF,TGTGCCAGCAGCTCAGTGAACATTCAGTACTTC
TRBV6-5,TRBJ1-2,-,-,CASSYSRGYGDGYTF,TGTGCCAGCAGTTACTCGAGAGGCTATGGCGACGGCTACACCTTC
TRBV7-9,TRBJ1-5,-,TRBD1,CASSLGTGGASQPQHF,TGTGCCAGCAGCTTAGGGACAGGGGGCGCCAGTCAGCCCCAGCATTTT
TRBV9,TRBJ2-5,-,-,CASSVGGRYQETQYF,TGTGCCAGCAGCGTAGGGGGGAGGTACCAAGAGACCCAGTACTTC
TRBV27,TRBJ2-1,-,-,CASSSAGREQFF,TGTGCCAGCAGTTCAGCGGGCCGTGAGCAGTTCTTC
TRBV14,TRBJ1-1,once,-,CASSLQGNTEAFF,TGTGCCAGCAGCCTGCAGGGGAACACTGAAGCTTTCTTT
TRBV4-1,TRBJ2-5,-,TRBD2,CASSQGALAGEETQYF,TGCGCCAGCAGCCAAGGTGCACTAGCGGGAGAGGAGACCCAGTACTTC
TRBV28,TRBJ1-2,-,-,CASSADYGYTF,TGTGCCAGCAGTGCGGACTATGGCTACACCTTC
TRBV6-5,TRBJ2-7,-,-,CASTHGEAPYEQYF,TGTGCCAGCACCCACGGGGAGGCCCCTTACGAGCAGTACTTC
TRBV13,TRBJ1-5,once,-,CASSRHEQGVSICSNQPQHF,TGTGCCAGCAGTAGACACGAACAGGGCGTTTCGATTTGTAGCAATCAGCCCCAGCATTTT
TRBV7-2,TRBJ1-1,-,TRBD1,CASSQTTGGTEAFF,TGTGCCAGCAGCCAAACGACAGGGGGTACTGAAGCTTTCTTT
TRBV19,TRBJ2-1,-,-,CASSIDRLALQFF,TGTGCCAGTAGTATAGATAGGCTAGCCCTGCAGTTCTTC
TRBV29-1,TRBJ2-1,-,-,CSVQNLGLMSSYNEQFF,TGCAGCGTTCAAAATCTGGGACTTATGAGCTCCTACAATGAGCAGTTCTTC
TRBV27,TRBJ1-1,-,-,CASSLNKQGFTEAFF,TGTGCCAGCAGTTTAAACAAACAGGGATTCACTGAAGCTTTCTTT
TRBV7-2,TRBJ2-6,-,TRBD2,CASSTSGLAGASGANVLTF,TGTGCCAGCAGCACCTCGGGACTAGCGGGGGCCTCTGGGGCCAACGTCCTGACTTTC